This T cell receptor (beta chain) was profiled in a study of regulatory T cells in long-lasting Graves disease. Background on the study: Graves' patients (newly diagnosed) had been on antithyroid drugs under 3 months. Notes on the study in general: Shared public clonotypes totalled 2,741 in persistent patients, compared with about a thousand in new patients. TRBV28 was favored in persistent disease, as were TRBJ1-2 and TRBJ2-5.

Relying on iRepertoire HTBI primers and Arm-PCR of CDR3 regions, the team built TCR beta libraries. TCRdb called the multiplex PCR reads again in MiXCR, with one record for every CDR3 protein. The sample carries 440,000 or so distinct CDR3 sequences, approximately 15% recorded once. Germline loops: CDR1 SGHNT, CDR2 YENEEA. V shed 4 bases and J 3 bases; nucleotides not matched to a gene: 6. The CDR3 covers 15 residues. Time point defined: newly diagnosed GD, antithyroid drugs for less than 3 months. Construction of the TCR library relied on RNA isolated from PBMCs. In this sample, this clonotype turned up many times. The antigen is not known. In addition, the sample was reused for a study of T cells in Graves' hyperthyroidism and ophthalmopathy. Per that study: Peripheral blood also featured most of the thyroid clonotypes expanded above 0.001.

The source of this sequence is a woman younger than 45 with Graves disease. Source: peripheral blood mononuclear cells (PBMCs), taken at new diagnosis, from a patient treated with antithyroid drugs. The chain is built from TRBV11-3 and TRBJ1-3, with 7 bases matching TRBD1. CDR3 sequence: CASSSRGGLGNTIYF. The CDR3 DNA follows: TGTGCCAGCAGCTCGAGAGGGGGCCTTGGAAACACCATATATTTT.